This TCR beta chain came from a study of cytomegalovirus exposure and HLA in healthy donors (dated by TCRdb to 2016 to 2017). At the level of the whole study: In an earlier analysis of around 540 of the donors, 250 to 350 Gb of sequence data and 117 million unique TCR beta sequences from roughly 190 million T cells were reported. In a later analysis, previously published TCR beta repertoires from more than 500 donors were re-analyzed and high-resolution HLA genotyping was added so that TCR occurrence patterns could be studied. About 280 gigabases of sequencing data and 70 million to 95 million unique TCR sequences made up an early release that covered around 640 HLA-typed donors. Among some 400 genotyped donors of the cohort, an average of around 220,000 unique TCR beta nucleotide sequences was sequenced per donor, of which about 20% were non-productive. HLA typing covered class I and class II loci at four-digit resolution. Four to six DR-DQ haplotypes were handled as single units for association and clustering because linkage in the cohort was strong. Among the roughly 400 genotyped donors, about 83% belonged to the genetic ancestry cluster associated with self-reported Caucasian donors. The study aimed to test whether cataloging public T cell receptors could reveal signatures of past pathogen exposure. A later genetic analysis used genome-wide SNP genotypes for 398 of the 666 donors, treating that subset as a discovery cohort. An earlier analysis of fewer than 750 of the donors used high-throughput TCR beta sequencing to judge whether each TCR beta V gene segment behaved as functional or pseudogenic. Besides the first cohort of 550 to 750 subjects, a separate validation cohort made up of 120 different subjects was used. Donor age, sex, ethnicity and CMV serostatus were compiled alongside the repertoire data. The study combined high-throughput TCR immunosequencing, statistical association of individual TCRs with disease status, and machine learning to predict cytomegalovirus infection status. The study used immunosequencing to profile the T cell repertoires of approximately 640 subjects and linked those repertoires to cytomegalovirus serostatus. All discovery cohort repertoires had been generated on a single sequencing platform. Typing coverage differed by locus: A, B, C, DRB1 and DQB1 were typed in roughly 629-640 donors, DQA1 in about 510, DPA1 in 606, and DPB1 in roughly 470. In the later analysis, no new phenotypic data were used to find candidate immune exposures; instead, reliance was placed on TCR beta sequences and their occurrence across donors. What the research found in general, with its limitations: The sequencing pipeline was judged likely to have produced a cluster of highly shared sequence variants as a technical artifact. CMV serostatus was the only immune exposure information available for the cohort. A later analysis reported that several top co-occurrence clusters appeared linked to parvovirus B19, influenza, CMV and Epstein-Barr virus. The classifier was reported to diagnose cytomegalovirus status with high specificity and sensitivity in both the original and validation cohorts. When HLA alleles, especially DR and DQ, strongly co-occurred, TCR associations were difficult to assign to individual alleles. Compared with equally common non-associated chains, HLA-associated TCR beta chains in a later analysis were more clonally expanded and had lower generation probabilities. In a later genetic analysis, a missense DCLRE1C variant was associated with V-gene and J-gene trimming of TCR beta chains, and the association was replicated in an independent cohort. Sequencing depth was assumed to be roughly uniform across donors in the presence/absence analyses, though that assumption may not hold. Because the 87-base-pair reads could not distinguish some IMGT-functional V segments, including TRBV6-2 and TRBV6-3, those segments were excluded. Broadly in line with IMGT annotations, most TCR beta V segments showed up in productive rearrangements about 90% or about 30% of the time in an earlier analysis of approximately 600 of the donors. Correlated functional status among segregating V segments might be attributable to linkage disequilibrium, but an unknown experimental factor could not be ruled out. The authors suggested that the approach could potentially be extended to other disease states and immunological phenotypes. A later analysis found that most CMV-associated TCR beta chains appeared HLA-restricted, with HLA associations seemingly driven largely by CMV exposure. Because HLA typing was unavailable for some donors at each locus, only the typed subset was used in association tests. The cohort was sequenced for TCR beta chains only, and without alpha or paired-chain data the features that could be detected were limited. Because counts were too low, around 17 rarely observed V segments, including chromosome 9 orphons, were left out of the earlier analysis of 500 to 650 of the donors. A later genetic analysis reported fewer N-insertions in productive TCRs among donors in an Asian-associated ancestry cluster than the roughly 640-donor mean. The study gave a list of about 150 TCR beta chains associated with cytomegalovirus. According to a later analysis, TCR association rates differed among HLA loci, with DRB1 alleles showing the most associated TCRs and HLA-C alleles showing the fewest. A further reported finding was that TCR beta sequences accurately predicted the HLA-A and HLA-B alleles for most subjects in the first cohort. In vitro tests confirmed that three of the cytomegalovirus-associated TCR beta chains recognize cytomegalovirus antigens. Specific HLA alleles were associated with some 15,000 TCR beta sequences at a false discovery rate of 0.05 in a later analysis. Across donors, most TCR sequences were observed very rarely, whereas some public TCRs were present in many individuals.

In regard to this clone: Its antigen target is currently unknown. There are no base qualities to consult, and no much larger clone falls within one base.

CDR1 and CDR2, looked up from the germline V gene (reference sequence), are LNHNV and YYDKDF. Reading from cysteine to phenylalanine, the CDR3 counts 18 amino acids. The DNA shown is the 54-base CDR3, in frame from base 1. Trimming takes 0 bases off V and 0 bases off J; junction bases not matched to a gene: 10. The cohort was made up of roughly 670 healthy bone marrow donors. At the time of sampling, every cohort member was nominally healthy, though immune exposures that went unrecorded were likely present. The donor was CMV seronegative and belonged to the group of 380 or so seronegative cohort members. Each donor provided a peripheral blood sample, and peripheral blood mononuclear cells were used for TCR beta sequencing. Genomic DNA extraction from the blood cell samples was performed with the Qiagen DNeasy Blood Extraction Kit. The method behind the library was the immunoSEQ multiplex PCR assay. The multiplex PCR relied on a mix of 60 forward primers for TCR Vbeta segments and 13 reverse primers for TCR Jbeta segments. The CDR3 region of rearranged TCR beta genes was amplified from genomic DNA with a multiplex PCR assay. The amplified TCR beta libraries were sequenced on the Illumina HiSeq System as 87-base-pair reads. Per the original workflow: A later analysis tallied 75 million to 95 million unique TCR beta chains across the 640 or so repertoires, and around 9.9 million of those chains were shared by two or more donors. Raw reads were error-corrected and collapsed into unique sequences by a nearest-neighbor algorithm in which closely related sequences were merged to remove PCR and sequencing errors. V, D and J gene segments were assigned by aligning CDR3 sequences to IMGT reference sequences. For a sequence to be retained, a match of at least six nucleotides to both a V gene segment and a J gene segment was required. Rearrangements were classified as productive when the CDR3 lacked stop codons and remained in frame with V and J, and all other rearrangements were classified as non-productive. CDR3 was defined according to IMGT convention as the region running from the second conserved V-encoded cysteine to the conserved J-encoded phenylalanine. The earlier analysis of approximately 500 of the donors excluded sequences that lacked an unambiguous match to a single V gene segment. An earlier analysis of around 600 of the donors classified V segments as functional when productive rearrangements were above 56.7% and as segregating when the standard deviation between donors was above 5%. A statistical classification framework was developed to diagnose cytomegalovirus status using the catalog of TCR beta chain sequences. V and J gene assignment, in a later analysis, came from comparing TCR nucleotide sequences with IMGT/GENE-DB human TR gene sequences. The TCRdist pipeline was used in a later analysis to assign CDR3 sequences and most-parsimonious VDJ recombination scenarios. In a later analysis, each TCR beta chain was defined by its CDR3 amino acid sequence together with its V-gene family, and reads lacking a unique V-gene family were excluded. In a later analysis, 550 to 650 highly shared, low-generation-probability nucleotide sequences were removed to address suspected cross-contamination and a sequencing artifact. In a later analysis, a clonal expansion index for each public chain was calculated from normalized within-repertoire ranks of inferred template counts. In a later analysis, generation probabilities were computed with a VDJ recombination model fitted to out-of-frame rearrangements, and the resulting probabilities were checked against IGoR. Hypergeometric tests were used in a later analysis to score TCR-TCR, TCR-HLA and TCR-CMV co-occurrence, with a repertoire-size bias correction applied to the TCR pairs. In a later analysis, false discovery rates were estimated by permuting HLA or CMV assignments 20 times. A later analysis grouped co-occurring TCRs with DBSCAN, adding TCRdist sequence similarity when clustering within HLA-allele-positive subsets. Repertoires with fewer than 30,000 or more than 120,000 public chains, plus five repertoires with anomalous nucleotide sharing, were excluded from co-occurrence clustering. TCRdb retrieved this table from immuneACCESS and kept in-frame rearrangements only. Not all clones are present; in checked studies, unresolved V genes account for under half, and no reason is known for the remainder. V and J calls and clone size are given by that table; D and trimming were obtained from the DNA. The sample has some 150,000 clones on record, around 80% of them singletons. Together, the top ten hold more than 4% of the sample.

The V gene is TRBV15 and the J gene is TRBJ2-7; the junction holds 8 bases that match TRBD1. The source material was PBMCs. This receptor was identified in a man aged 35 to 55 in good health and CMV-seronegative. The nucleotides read TGTGCCACCAGCAGAGAGATCCCAGGGGGCCGATTCTCCTACGAGCAGTACTTC. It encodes CATSREIPGGRFSYEQYF.